These 5 T cell receptor beta chains share one sample of origin, sequenced in a study of T cells expressing NK-cell markers. Using the 5' RACE reads, TCRdb records one entry per CDR3 protein without DNA. Recorded for this sample: about 390,000 distinct CDR3 sequences. The sample comprised blood T cells: a sorted CD56 or NKG2C T cell subset, CD4+ or CD8+ T cells, or bulk PBMC T cells (not recorded which). Receptors originate from a woman aged 45-65 years in good health.

Here the CDR3 reads CSASFGGGKTGELFF. V usage is TRBV20-1 and J usage is TRBJ2-2; TCRdb reports TRBD2, a call that lacks DNA to check it against. The CDR3 sequence is 15 residues long. Germline CDR1 is DFQATT and CDR2 is SNEGSKA (reference sequence).

The V call is TRBV12-3 or TRBV12-4, the J call TRBJ2-6; TCRdb's assignment of TRBD1 cannot be checked, as there is no DNA. The CDR3 is 15 amino acids. CDR3 loop: CASSPQGPGANVLTF.

This chain connects TRBV7-3 to TRBJ2-3. Germline V lookup: CDR1 SGHTA, CDR2 FQGTGA. The CDR3 covers 13 residues. The CDR3 sequence: CASSLRIGDTQYF.

The V call is TRBV24-1, the J call TRBJ1-5. The CDR3 length is 14 residues. Germline V gene data show CDR1 as KGHDR and CDR2 as SFDVKD. CDR3 amino acids: CATSDFNVGQPQHF.

This chain connects TRBV10-3 to TRBJ2-3; no DNA is available, so the TRBD1 call from TCRdb remains unchecked. Germline CDR1 reads ENHRY; CDR2 reads SYGVKD. This CDR3 contains 12 residues. CDR3: CAIKQGTDTQYF.